This T cell receptor beta chain derives from a study of cytomegalovirus exposure and HLA in healthy donors. In the study overall: Tens of millions of unique TCRs, all from HLA-typed donors, were included in an early release of the data. General study results and limits: In a later analysis, an Asian-associated ancestry cluster reportedly showed fewer N-insertions than the approximately 640-donor mean.

A multiplex PCR was run with 60 Vbeta primers and 13 Jbeta primers. The protocol was immunoSEQ multiplex PCR, while the TCRdb copy is restricted to in-frame clones and leaves out a portion. The data hold around 150,000 clones, with roughly four fifths observed a single time. The V gene lost 3 bases and the J gene lost 5 bases, with 14 bases spanning the gap. CDR3 length: 14 amino acids. Per the germline V gene, CDR1 is GTSNPN and CDR2 is SVGIG (reference sequence). Concerning this clone: Its antigen remains unknown.

The chain joins TRBV30 to TRBJ1-5; D remains ambiguous. The sequence derives from a man in his fifties or sixties in good health and CMV-seropositive. Sequencing was carried out using PBMCs. Written as DNA, the CDR3 is TGTGCCTGGAGCCCGGGTTTGTGGGATCAGCCCCAGCATTTT. This encodes CAWSPGLWDQPQHF.